Below, one TCR beta chain is given with its context. Its antigen is still unknown. The sample belongs to a study of T cell responses to AZD1222 COVID-19 vaccine. The CDR3 length is 15 residues. Germline values: CDR1 SGHAT, CDR2 FQDESV (reference sequence). V dropped 5 bases and J dropped 4; count of bases not matched to a gene: 8. Notes on the study in general: Rises in breadth and depth of Spike-specific TCRs came after two AZD1222 doses. Close to half of spike-specific TCRs reportedly recognize unmutated variant regions. Possibly, clonal diversity was underestimated; donors were largely white British and included more females. Baseline testing showed seropositivity in only five to seven AZD1222 recipients.

Assay used: immunoSEQ multiplex PCR; TCRdb lists only in-frame clones, some missing. Of about 150,000 clones in the sample, 80% to 95% were seen once. Sequenced material: peripheral blood, taken on day 0 of AZD1222 vaccination. V usage is TRBV11-1 and J usage is TRBJ1-2; 9 bases line up with TRBD1. This sequence originates from an adult in good health. The CDR3 DNA sequence: TGTGCCAGCAGCCATTACAGGGGGCGCGCCTATGGCTACACCTTC. This gives the protein CASSHYRGRAYGYTF.